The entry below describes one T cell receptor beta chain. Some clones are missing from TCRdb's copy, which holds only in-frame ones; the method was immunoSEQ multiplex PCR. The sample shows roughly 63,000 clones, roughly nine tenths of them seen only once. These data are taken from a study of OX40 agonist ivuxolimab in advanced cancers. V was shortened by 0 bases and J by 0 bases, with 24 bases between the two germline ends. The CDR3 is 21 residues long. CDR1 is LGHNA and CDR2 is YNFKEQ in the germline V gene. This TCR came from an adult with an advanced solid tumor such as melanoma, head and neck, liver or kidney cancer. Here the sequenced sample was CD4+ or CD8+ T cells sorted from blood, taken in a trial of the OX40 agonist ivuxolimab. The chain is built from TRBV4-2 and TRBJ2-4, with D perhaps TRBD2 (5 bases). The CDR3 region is CASSQDRGSVRGSLAKNIQYF. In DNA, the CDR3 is TGTGCCAGCAGCCAAGATCGAGGGAGCGTAAGAGGATCCCTAGCCAAAAACATTCAGTACTTC.